This T cell receptor beta chain was found in a study of control samples from healthy donors and cancer patients (dated by TCRdb to 2020 to 2022). Worth noting for this clone: Its antigen is currently not known. Base qualities are not provided; no much larger clone lies one nucleotide away.

The library came from the immunoSEQ multiplex PCR assay. TCRdb's version of the immuneACCESS table is confined to in-frame rearrangements and falls short of the full clone set. An unresolved V gene accounts for under half of the shortfall where checked; the remainder is of unknown origin. This sample is represented by 80,000 to 100,000 clones; around three quarters of them were singletons. The ten largest make up about 11% of the sample. From its cysteine to its phenylalanine, the CDR3 spans 15 amino acids. Only the CDR3 portion is preserved as DNA: 45 bases, with reading frame beginning at the first base. Taken from the germline V gene, the CDR1 and CDR2 loops are MNHEY and SVGAGI. Trimming takes 2 bases from V and 2 bases from J, and the germline ends sit 9 bases apart.

Sequenced: blood. This chain is built from TRBV6-5 and TRBJ2-2; 5 matching bases give a weak D call of TRBD1. This receptor was obtained from a woman younger than 45 in good health. The nucleotide sequence reads TGTGCCAGCAGTTACCGACAGCTTAACACCGGGGAGCTGTTTTTT. It encodes CASSYRQLNTGELFF.